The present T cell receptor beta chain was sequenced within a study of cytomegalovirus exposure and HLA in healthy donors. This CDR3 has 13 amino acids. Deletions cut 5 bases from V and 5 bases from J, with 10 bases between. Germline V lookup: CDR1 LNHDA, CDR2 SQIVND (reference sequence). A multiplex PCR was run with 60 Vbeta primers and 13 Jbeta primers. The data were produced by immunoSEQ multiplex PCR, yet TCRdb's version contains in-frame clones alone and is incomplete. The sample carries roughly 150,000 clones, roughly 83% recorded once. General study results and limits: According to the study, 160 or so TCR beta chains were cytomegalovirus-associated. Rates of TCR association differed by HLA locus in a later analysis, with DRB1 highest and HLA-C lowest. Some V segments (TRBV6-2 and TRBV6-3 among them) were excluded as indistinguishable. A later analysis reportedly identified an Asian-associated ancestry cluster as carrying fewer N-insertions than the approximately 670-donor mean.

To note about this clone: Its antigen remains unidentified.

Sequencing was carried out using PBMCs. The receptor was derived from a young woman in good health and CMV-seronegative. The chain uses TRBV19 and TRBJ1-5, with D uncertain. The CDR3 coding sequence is TGTGCCAGTAGTCCTGAGTATGATCAGCCCCAGCATTTT. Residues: CASSPEYDQPQHF.